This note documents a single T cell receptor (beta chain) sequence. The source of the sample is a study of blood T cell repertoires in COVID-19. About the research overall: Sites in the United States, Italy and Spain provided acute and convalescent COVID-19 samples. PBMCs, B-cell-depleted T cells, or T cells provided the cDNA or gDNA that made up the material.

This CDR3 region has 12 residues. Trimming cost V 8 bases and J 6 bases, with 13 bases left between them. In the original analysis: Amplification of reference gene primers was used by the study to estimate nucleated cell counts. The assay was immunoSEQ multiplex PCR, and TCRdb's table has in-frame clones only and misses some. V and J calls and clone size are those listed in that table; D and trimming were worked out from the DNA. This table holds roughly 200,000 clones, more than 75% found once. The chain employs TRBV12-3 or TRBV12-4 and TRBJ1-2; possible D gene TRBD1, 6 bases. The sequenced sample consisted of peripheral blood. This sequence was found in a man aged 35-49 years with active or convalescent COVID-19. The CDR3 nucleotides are TGTGCCAGCTGGGGGCGCGATGATGGCTACACCTTC. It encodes CASWGRDDGYTF.